The source of this T cell receptor (beta chain) is a study of preoperative IRX-2 immunotherapy in early breast cancer. Per the germline V gene, CDR1 is SGHVS and CDR2 is FNYEAQ. V was trimmed by 3 bases and J by 5 bases, leaving 22 bases between them. This CDR3 is built from 17 residues. Treatment denoted: preoperative locoregional IRX-2 cytokine immunotherapy. This phase Ib study tested locoregional IRX-2 cytokine immunotherapy given before surgery. Clones were read by immunoSEQ multiplex PCR, and TCRdb kept only the in-frame ones, dropping some. The sample lists roughly 25,000 clones, about 77% occurring once.

The TCR comes from a human donor with breast cancer. This chain uses TRBV7-6 with TRBJ1-2, with D perhaps TRBD1 (6 bases). The sequenced sample was lymph node tissue, obtained before IRX-2 immunotherapy. CDR3 nucleotide sequence: TGTGCCAGCAGCTTGTATGGTTCTCTATCAGGGGCGTATGGCTACACCTTC. Translating gives CASSLYGSLSGAYGYTF.